Described below is a single T cell receptor beta chain sequence and its context. The antigen is not known. CDR1 is KGHSH, CDR2 LQKENI, per germline. Trimming removed 6 bases from V and 6 bases from J; junction bases left unmatched: 6. The CDR3 extends over 13 amino acids. This record belongs to a study of PD-1 blockade in classical Hodgkin lymphoma. Study-wide results and caveats: Exclusion covered patients beginning nivolumab under 1 year post-ASCT. Newly diagnosed patients were said to have less baseline TCR diversity than healthy donors did.

Each patient experienced a relapse that followed autologous stem cell transplantation, and brentuximab vedotin exposure varied. Patients' outcomes at their best amounted to complete response, partial response or progressive disease. Only in-frame clones appear in the TCRdb table, and some are missing; sequencing was by immunoSEQ multiplex PCR. Of 39,000 or so clones detected, approximately 90% appear once; the ten largest clones hold 5.5%. This TCR was sampled from a human donor with classical Hodgkin lymphoma. Sequencing was performed on peripheral blood mononuclear cells (PBMCs), taken before the second cycle of nivolumab. The V and J genes are TRBV18 and TRBJ2-5; 8 bases align to TRBD1. In DNA, the CDR3 is TGTGCCAGCTCGTCGGACAGGGCCAAGACCCAGTACTTC. Translated: CASSSDRAKTQYF.